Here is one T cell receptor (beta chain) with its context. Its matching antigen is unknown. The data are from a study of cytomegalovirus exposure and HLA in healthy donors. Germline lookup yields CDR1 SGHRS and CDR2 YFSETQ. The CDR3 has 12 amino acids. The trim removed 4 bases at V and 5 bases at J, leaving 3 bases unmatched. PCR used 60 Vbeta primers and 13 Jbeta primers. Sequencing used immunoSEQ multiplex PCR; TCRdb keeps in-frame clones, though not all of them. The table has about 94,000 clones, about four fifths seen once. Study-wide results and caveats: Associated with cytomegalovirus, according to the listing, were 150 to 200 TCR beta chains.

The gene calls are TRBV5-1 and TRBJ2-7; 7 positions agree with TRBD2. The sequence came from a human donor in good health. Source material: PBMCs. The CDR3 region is CASSGTSDEQYF. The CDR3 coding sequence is TGCGCCAGCAGCGGAACTAGCGACGAGCAGTACTTC.